Following are 7 T cell receptor beta chains from one sample sequenced in a study of follicular helper T cells after annual influenza vaccination. Time point denoted: 2015-2016 season, pre-vaccination. Profiled with immunoSEQ multiplex PCR; TCRdb holds only in-frame clones, not every one. The table has approximately 6,200 clones, approximately 85% seen once. The sequencing used CXCR5+ CD38- circulating T follicular helper cells from blood, collected on the day of influenza vaccination. Documented subset: circulating Tfh, non-naive CD4+CXCR5+PD-1+ (ICOS+CD38+ or ICOS-CD38-). The receptor source for this set is an adult who received the influenza vaccine.

This chain uses TRBV28 with TRBJ2-3; 10 nucleotides match TRBD2. Trimming took 6 bases from V and 5 from J; bases not matched to a gene: 5. The CDR3 is 14 amino acids. From germline, CDR1 is MDHEN and CDR2 SYDVKM. For the CDR3, the DNA is TGTGCCAGCAGGGGACTAGCGTCCGAAGATACGCAGTATTTT. This sequence encodes CASRGLASEDTQYF. The complete variable domain, with remaining parts taken from reference TRBV28 and TRBJ2-3, reads DVKVTQSSRYLVKRTGEKVFLECVQDMDHENMFWYRQDPGLGLRLIYFSYDVKMKEKGDIPEGYSVSREKKERFSLILESASTNQTSMYLCASRGLASEDTQYFGPGTRLTVL.

V and J are TRBV2 and TRBJ1-5; unclear D gene. The length of the CDR3 is 12 residues. V shed 3 bases and J shed 8 bases, with 8 bases lying between them. Germline assignment: CDR1 SNHLY and CDR2 FYNNEI. CDR3 nucleotides: TGTGCCAGCAGTGACCCCAAGGAGCCCCAGCATTTT. Protein: CASSDPKEPQHF.

J is TRBJ2-7 and V is TRBV10-2; D is unclear. V lost 0 bases, J lost 6 bases, and 15 bases lay in between. The CDR3 length is 15 residues. From germline, CDR1 is WSHSY and CDR2 SAAADI. The CDR3 protein is CASSESRLGRREQYF. The CDR3 DNA reads as TGCGCCAGCAGTGAGTCCAGGCTAGGGCGGCGCGAGCAGTACTTC.

This rearrangement joins TRBV7-9 to TRBJ2-5; D not resolved. The CDR3 runs to 12 residues. V was shortened by 3 bases and J by 3 bases, with 5 bases between the two germline ends. Germline CDR1 SEHNR, CDR2 FQNEAQ (reference sequence). The CDR3 region has the DNA TGTGCCAGCAGCTTGCTGAAAGAGACCCAGTACTTC. Its translation is CASSLLKETQYF.

This clone was seen only a few times. The junction differs from germline at one of its ends, possibly a read error. The V call is TRBV6-1, the J call TRBJ2-7; no definite D call. This CDR3 is built from 12 residues. In germline, CDR1 is MNHNS, CDR2 SASEGT. The CDR3 region is CASTAHSSEQYF. The CDR3 nucleotides read TGTGCCAGCACAGCTCATTCCTCCGAGCAGTACTTC.

This sequence joins TRBV5-4 and TRBJ2-7, with D possibly being TRBD2 (5 bases). The CDR3 contains 14 residues. Germline lookup yields CDR1 SGHNT and CDR2 YYREEE (reference sequence). V was cut by 4 bases and J by 0 bases, with 11 bases left in between. Here the CDR3 DNA reads TGTGCCAGCAGCAACTACCGGGACTCCTACGAGCAGTACTTC. The encoded protein is CASSNYRDSYEQYF. The full variable domain, in which reference TRBV5-4 and TRBJ2-7 provide the parts outside the CDR3, is ETGVTQSPTHLIKTRGQQVTLRCSSQSGHNTVSWYQQALGQGPQFIFQYYREEENGRGNFPPRFSGLQFPNYSSELNVNALELDDSALYLCASSNYRDSYEQYFGPGTRLTVT.

The chain uses TRBV29-1 and TRBJ2-1; D is unresolved. Germline V CDR1 and CDR2: SQVTM, ANQGSEA. Trimming left V 3 bases short and J 8 bases short, with 5 bases between. The CDR3 consists of 10 residues. CDR3 residues: CSVEVYEQFF. The CDR3 nucleotides are TGCAGCGTTGAGGTGTATGAGCAGTTCTTC.